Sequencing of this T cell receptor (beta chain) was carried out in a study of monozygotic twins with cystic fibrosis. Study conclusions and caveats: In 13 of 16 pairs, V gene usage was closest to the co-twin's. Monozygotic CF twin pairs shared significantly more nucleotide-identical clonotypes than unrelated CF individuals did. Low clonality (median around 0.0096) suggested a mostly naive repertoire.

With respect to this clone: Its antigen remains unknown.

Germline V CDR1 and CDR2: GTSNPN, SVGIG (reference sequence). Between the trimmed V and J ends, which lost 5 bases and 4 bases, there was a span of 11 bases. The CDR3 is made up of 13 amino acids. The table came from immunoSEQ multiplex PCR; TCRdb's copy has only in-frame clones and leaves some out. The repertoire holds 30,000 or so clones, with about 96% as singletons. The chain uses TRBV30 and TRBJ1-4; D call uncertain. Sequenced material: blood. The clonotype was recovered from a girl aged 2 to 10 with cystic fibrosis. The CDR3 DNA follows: TGTGCCTGGGGGCGCGAGAGTAATGAAAAACTGTTTTTT. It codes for CAWGRESNEKLFF.